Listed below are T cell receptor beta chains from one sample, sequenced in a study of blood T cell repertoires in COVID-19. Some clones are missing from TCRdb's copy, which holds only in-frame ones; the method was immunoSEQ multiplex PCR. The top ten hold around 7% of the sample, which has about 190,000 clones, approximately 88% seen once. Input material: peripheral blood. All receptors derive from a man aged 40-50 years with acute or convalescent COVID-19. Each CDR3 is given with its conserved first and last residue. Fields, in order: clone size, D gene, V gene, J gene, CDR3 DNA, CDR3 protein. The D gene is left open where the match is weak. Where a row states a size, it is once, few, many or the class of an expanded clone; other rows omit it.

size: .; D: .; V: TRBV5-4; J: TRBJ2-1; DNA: TGTGCCAGCAGCACAAGACAGTACAATGAGCAGTTCTTC; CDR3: CASSTRQYNEQFF
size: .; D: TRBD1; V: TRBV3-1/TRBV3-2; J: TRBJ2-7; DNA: TGTGCCAGCAGCCCCGGGACAGCCTACGAGCAGTACTTC; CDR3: CASSPGTAYEQYF
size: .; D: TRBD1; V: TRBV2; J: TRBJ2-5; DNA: TGTGCCAGCAGAGGAACAGGGGGAGAGACCCAGTACTTC; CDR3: CASRGTGGETQYF
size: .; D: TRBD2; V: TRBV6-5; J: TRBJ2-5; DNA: TGTGCCAGCAGGCTAGCGGGGCAAGAGACCCAGTACTTC; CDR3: CASRLAGQETQYF
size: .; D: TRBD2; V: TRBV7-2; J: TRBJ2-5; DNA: TGTGCCAGCAGCTTAGCTAGCGGGGGTTGGGAGACCCAGTACTTC; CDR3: CASSLASGGWETQYF
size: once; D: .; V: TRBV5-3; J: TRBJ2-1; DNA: TGTGCCAGAAGCCCAACTAGTCATGAGCAGTTCTTC; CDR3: CARSPTSHEQFF
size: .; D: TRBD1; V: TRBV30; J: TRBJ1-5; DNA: TGTGCCTGCGGTAGACAGGGGGCAAGCAATCAGCCCCAGCATTTT; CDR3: CACGRQGASNQPQHF
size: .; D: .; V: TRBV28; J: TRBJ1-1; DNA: TGTGCCAGCAGTTTAGGGGGCGGCGTGAACACTGAAGCTTTCTTT; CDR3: CASSLGGGVNTEAFF
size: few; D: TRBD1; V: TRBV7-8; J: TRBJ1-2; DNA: TGTGCCAGCACCGCCGGGACAGGGAAAATGGATGGCTACACCTTC; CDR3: CASTAGTGKMDGYTF
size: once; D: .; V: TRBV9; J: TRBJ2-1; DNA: TGTGCCAGCAGCGTAGCAGGGGTGAATGAGCAGTTCTTC; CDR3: CASSVAGVNEQFF
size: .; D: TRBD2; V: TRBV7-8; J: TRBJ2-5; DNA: TGTGCCAGCACGGCCCTAGCGGGATTACAAGAGACCCAGTACTTC; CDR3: CASTALAGLQETQYF